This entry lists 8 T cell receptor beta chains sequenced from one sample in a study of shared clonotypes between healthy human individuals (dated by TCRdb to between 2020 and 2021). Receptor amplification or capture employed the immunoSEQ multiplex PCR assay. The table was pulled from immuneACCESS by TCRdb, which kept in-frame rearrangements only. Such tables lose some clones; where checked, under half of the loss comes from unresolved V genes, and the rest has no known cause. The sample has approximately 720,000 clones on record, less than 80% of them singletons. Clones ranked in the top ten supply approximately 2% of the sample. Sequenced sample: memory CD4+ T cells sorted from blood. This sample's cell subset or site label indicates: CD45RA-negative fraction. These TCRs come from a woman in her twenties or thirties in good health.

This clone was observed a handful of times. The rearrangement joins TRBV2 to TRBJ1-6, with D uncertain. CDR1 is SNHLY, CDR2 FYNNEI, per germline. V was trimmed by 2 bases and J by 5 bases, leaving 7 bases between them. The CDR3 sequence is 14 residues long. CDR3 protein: CASSERSDNSPLHF. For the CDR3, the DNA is TGTGCCAGCAGTGAAAGGAGTGATAATTCACCCCTCCACTTT.

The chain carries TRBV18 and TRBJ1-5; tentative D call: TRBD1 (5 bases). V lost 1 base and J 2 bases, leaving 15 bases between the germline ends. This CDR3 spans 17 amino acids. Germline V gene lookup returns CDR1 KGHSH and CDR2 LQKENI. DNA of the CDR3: TGTGCCAGCTCACCACGTGGCAGGGCAGGAGGCAATCAGCCCCAGCATTTT. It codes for CASSPRGRAGGNQPQHF.

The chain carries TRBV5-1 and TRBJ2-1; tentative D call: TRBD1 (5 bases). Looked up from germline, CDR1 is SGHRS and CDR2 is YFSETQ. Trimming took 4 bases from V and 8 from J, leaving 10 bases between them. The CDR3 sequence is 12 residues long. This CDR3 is CASSPQGHEQFF. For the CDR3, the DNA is TGCGCCAGCAGCCCTCAGGGCCATGAGCAGTTCTTC.

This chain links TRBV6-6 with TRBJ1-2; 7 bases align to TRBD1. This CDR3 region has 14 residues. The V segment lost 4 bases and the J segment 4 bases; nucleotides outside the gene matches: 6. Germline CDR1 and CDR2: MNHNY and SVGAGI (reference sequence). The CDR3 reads CASSSNGQVYGYTF. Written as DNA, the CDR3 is TGTGCCAGCAGTTCCAACGGACAGGTCTATGGCTACACCTTC.

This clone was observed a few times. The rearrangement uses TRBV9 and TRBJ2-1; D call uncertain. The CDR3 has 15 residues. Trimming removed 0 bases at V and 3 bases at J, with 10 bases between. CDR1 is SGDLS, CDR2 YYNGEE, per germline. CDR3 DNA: TGTGCCAGCAGCGTAGGGCGGTGGGACTACAATGAGCAGTTCTTC. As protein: CASSVGRWDYNEQFF.

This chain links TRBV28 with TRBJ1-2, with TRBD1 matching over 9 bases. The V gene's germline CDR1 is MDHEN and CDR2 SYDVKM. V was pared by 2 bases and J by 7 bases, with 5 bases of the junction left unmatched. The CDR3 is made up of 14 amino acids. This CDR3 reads CASSLKTGGFGYTF. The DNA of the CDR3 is TGTGCCAGCAGTTTAAAGACAGGGGGTTTTGGCTACACCTTC.

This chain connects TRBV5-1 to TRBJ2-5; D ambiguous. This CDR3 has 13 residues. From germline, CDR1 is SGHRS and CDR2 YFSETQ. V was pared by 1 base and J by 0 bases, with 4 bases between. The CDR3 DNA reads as TGCGCCAGCAGCTTGATGAACCAAGAGACCCAGTACTTC. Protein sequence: CASSLMNQETQYF.

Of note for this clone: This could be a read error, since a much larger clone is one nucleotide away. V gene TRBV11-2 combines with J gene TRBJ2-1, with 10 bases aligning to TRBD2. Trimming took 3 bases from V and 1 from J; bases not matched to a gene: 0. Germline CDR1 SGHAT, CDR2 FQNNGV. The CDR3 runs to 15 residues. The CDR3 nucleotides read TGTGCCAGCAGCTTTAGCGGGAGGTCCTACAATGAGCAGTTCTTC. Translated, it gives CASSFSGRSYNEQFF.